The 2 T cell receptor beta chains given below trace back to one sample, sequenced in a study of blood T cell repertoires in COVID-19. Only in-frame clones appear in the TCRdb table, and some are missing; sequencing was by immunoSEQ multiplex PCR. This table has under 130,000 clones, about 85% appearing once. The specimen was peripheral blood. Source of these receptors: a human donor in a cohort sampled during active COVID-19.

The V call is TRBV24-1, the J call TRBJ2-5, with 9 bases identical to TRBD1. This CDR3 is 16 amino acids long. Germline V lookup: CDR1 KGHDR, CDR2 SFDVKD. V gave up 2 bases and J gave up 1 base; unmatched junction bases: 4. The CDR3 nucleotides are TGTGCCACCAGTGATTCACAGGGGGCGGTCCAAGAGACCCAGTACTTC. Amino acids: CATSDSQGAVQETQYF.

This chain links TRBV18 with TRBJ1-5; D unresolved. Germline V gives CDR1 KGHSH, CDR2 LQKENI. The CDR3 loop spans 16 amino acids. V lost 0 bases and J 4 bases, leaving 13 bases between the germline ends. CDR3 loop: CASSPPFLTGNQPQHF. CDR3 nucleotides: TGTGCCAGCTCACCACCGTTCTTGACTGGAAATCAGCCCCAGCATTTT.